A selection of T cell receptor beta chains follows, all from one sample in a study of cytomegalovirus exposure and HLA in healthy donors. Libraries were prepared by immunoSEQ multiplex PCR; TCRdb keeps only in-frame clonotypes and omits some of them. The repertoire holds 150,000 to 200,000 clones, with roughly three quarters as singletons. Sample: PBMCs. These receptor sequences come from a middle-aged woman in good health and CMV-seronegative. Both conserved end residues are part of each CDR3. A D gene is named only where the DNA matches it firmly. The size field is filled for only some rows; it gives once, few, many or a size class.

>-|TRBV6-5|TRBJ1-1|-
CASSYSTGTEAFF
TGTGCCAGCAGTTACTCAACAGGTACTGAAGCTTTCTTT
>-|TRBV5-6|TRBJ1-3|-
CASSLLAGRNTIYF
TGTGCCAGCAGCTTGTTAGCAGGGAGAAACACCATATATTTT
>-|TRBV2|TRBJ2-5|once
CASRQGGETQYF
TGTGCCAGCAGGCAGGGTGGGGAGACCCAGTACTTC
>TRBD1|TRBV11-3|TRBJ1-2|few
CASSDPGQWSGYTF
TGTGCCAGCAGCGATCCGGGACAGTGGTCCGGCTACACCTTC
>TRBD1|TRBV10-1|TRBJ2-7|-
CASSERGDRGTYEQYF
TGCGCCAGCAGTGAAAGAGGGGACAGGGGTACCTACGAGCAGTACTTC
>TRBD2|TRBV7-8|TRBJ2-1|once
CASSLGGGYNEQFF
TGTGCCAGCAGCTTAGGCGGGGGATACAATGAGCAGTTCTTC
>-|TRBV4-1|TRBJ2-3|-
CASSHDGDSKYF
TGCGCCAGCAGCCACGATGGGGACTCGAAATATTTT
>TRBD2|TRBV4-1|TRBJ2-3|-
CASSQVAGGLRNTQYF
TGCGCCAGCAGCCAAGTAGCGGGGGGGCTTAGGAATACGCAGTATTTT
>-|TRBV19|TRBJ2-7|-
CASSTSYTMEQYF
TGTGCCAGTAGTACCTCATACACTATGGAGCAGTACTTC
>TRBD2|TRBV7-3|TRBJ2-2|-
CASSLTVREGGELFF
TGTGCCAGCAGCTTAACGGTGCGGGAGGGCGGGGAGCTGTTTTTT
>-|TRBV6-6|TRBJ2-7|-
CASSPEGGEQYF
TGTGCCAGCAGTCCGGAAGGAGGGGAGCAGTACTTC
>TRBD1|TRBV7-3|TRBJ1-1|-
CASSLYGGGSLGTEAFF
TGTGCCAGCAGCTTATACGGAGGGGGCTCCTTGGGGACTGAAGCCTTCTTT
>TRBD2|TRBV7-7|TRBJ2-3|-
CASSPGLASTDTQYF
TGTGCCAGCAGCCCGGGACTAGCTAGCACAGATACGCAGTATTTT
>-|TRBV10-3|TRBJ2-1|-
CAIREGRNEQFF
TGTGCCATCAGAGAGGGGCGAAATGAGCAGTTCTTC
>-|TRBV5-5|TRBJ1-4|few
CASSYEDEKLFF
TGTGCCAGCAGCTACGAGGATGAAAAACTGTTTTTT
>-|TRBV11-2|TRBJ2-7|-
CASSSGLSYEQYF
TGTGCCAGCAGCTCTGGCCTTTCCTACGAGCAGTACTTC
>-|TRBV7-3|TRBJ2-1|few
CASSWAGGGNEQFF
TGTGCCAGCAGCTGGGCCGGGGGAGGCAATGAGCAGTTCTTC
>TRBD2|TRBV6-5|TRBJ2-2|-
CASRPSGSPTGELFF
TGTGCCAGCAGACCTAGCGGGAGTCCCACCGGGGAGCTGTTTTTT
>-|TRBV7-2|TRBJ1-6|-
CASSLAAGFNSPLHF
TGTGCCAGCAGCTTAGCAGCAGGGTTCAATTCACCCCTCCACTTT
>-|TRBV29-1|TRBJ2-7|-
CSVAARSYEQYF
TGCAGCGTAGCCGCCAGGTCCTACGAGCAGTACTTC
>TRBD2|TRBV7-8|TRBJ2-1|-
CASILSGGAYNEQFF
TGTGCCAGCATCCTTAGCGGGGGGGCTTACAATGAGCAGTTCTTC
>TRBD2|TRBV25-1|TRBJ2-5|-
CASIERAGGETQYF
TGTGCCAGCATCGAGCGGGCCGGGGGGGAGACCCAGTACTTC
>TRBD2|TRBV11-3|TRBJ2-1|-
CASSWRAGDFYNEQFF
TGTGCCAGCAGCTGGAGGGCGGGGGATTTTTACAATGAGCAGTTCTTC
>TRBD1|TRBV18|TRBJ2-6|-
CASSPSLTGAGANGLTF
TGTGCCAGCTCACCAAGTCTAACAGGGGCTGGGGCCAACGGCCTGACTTTC
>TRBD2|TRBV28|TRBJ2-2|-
CASSFEGRVTGELFF
TGTGCCAGCAGTTTCGAAGGGAGGGTCACCGGGGAGCTGTTTTTT
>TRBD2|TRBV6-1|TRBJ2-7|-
CASRASGTAYEQYF
TGTGCCAGCAGGGCTAGCGGGACCGCCTACGAGCAGTACTTC
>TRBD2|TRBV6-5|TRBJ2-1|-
CASSRLAGRHEQFF
TGTGCCAGCAGCCGACTAGCGGGACGCCATGAGCAGTTCTTC
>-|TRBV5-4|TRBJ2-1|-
CASSLAMNEQFF
TGTGCCAGCAGCTTGGCAATGAATGAGCAGTTCTTC
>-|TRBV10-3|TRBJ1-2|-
CAISEQLGDGYTF
TGTGCCATCAGTGAGCAATTAGGGGATGGCTACACCTTC
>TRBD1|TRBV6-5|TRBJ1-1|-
CASSSITGANTEAFF
TGTGCCAGCAGTTCGATTACAGGGGCGAACACTGAAGCTTTCTTT
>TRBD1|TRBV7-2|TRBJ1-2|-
CASSPARSWDRGGYTF
TGTGCCAGCAGCCCTGCTCGCTCATGGGACAGGGGGGGCTACACCTTC
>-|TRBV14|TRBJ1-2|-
CASSQLGGVGGYTF
TGTGCCAGCAGCCAACTCGGCGGCGTGGGTGGCTACACCTTC
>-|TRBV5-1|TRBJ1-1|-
CASSLTPWNTEAFF
TGCGCCAGCAGCTTAACACCCTGGAACACTGAAGCTTTCTTT
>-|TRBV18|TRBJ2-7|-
CASSPLGTTEQYF
TGTGCCAGCTCACCATTAGGAACTACCGAGCAGTACTTC
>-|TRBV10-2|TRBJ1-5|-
CASSSGEQPQHF
TGCGCCAGCAGCTCCGGGGAACAGCCCCAGCATTTT
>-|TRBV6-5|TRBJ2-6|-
CASSSGANGLTF
TGTGCCAGCAGTTCTGGGGCCAACGGCCTGACTTTC
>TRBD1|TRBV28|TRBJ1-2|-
CASSSQGAGDYGYTF
TGTGCCAGCAGTTCACAGGGGGCAGGTGACTATGGCTACACCTTC
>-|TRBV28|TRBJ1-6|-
CASSYRANSPLHF
TGTGCCAGCAGTTACAGGGCAAATTCACCCCTCCACTTT
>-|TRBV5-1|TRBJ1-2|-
CASSADSNYGYTF
TGCGCCAGCAGCGCGGACAGCAACTATGGCTACACCTTC
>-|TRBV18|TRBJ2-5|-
CASSPTEKETQYF
TGTGCCAGCTCACCTACAGAAAAAGAGACCCAGTACTTC
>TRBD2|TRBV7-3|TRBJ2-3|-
CASSFREGTQYF
TGTGCCAGCAGCTTTAGGGAGGGGACGCAGTATTTT
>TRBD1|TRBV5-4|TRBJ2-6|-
CASSPGQGERRANVLTF
TGTGCCAGCAGCCCGGGACAGGGGGAGCGAAGGGCCAACGTCCTGACTTTC
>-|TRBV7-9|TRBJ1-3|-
CASSQAQQGGNTIYF
TGTGCCAGCAGCCAAGCACAACAGGGTGGAAACACCATATATTTT
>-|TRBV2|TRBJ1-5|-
CASSEGYSLNQPQHF
TGTGCCAGCAGTGAAGGGTACAGCCTAAATCAGCCCCAGCATTTT
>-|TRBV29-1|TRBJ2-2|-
CSVVKGGGELFF
TGCAGCGTTGTTAAAGGAGGAGGGGAGCTGTTTTTT
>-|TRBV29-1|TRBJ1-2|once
CSVGGVGGYYGYTF
TGCAGCGTTGGTGGGGTGGGGGGGTACTATGGCTACACCTTC
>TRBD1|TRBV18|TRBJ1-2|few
CASSLGTGDGYTF
TGTGCCAGCTCACTCGGGACAGGGGATGGCTACACCTTC
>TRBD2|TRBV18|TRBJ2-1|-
CASSPRSYGGRANEQFF
TGTGCCAGCTCACCACGATCCTATGGCGGGAGGGCCAATGAGCAGTTCTTC
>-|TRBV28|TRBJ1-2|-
CAFSRGPQNYGYTF
TGTGCCTTTTCGCGGGGGCCTCAAAACTATGGCTACACCTTC
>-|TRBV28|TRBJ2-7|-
CASSLLTRFYEQYF
TGTGCCAGCAGTCTCTTGACTAGGTTCTACGAGCAGTACTTC
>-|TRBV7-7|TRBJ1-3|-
CASSPTVSGNTIYF
TGTGCCAGCAGCCCGACAGTCTCTGGAAACACCATATATTTT
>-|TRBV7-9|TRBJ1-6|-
CASSLAVPRSTPLHF
TGTGCCAGCAGCTTAGCCGTCCCGAGATCGACACCCCTCCACTTT
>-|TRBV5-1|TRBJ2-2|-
CASSLDSARILTGELFF
TGCGCCAGCAGCCTCGACTCCGCCCGCATTCTCACCGGGGAGCTGTTTTTT
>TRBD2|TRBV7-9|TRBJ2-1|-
CSSGSYRDYYEQFF
TGTTCCAGTGGGAGCTACCGGGACTATTATGAGCAGTTCTTC
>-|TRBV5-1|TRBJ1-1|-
CASSPTQEANTEAFF
TGCGCCAGCAGCCCGACCCAGGAGGCGAACACTGAAGCTTTCTTT